These 26 T cell receptor beta chains originate from one sample sequenced in a study of shared T cell receptors in the human thymus. Using immunoSEQ multiplex PCR, the repertoire was profiled, and TCRdb retains in-frame clones only, with some absent. The sample lists roughly 700,000 clones; around 89% were seen once. These data were also filed under a second study, of human thymus T cells.

Sequencing was done on a sample of thymocytes. The receptors stem from a boy in the first two years of life with a congenital heart defect.

This chain connects TRBV4-3 to TRBJ2-1, with D possibly TRBD2 on 5 matching bases. The V gene's germline CDR1 is LGHNA and CDR2 YSLEER. The CDR3 extends over 15 amino acids. Between the trimmed V and J ends, which lost 0 bases and 7 bases, there was a span of 13 bases. For the CDR3, the DNA is TGCGCCAGCAGCCAAGATGCCCGGGATGCTAATGAGCAGTTCTTC. Its protein is CASSQDARDANEQFF.

The rearrangement uses TRBV6-5 and TRBJ1-5; 7 bases fit TRBD1. This CDR3 has 13 residues. Germline V gives CDR1 MNHEY, CDR2 SVGAGI. Germline trimming cut 6 bases from V and 4 bases from J; bases unmatched to any gene: 3. For the CDR3, the DNA is TGTGCCAGCAGGTGGGACAGTAATCAGCCCCAGCATTTT. It yields the protein CASRWDSNQPQHF.

The J gene is TRBJ1-4, the V gene TRBV11-2; the D gene is possibly TRBD1 (6 bases). The germline gives CDR1 SGHAT, CDR2 FQNNGV. The V end was cut by 3 bases, the J end by 0 bases, with 11 bases between. This CDR3 has 16 amino acids. The CDR3 nucleotides are TGTGCCAGCAGCTTCGGACAGCTTGCAACTAATGAAAAACTGTTTTTT. It specifies CASSFGQLATNEKLFF.

V is TRBV11-2 and J is TRBJ2-7; 12 bases line up with TRBD2. Germline CDR1 SGHAT, CDR2 FQNNGV. Germline trimming cut 5 bases from V and 9 bases from J; bases unmatched to any gene: 11. The length of the CDR3 is 15 residues. The CDR3 nucleotides are TGTGCCAGCAGCCTAGGGGCTAGCGGGAGGGCCCCGCAGTACTTC. Its translation: CASSLGASGRAPQYF. Filled out from reference TRBV11-2 and TRBJ2-7, the complete variable domain reads EAGVAQSPRYKIIEKRQSVAFWCNPISGHATLYWYQQILGQGPKLLIQFQNNGVVDDSQLPKDRFSAERLKGVDSTLKIQPAKLEDSAVYLCASSLGASGRAPQYFGPGTRLTVT.

The genes are TRBV4-1 and TRBJ2-3; possibly TRBD1 for D (6 bases). V gave up 4 bases and J gave up 0 bases, with 14 bases separating them. CDR3 length: 16 amino acids. In germline, CDR1 is MGHRA, CDR2 YSYEKL. The CDR3 region is CASSPNRDTSTDTQYF. The CDR3 nucleotides read TGCGCCAGCAGCCCGAACCGGGACACCAGCACAGATACGCAGTATTTT.

The rearrangement uses TRBV6-5 and TRBJ1-5; D gene ambiguous. The CDR3 covers 14 residues. Germline values: CDR1 MNHEY, CDR2 SVGAGI. With 6 bases removed from V and 4 bases from J, the gap between germline ends came to 13 bases. The CDR3 protein is CASRRGYGNQPQHF. The CDR3, as DNA: TGTGCCAGCAGGCGAGGGTACGGGAATCAGCCCCAGCATTTT.

This chain joins TRBV30 and TRBJ2-3; no clear D gene. The CDR3 loop spans 11 amino acids. Germline V lookup: CDR1 GTSNPN, CDR2 SVGIG (reference sequence). V was pared by 3 bases and J by 5 bases, with 6 bases between. The CDR3 loop is CAWRFGDTQYF. CDR3 DNA: TGTGCCTGGAGATTCGGAGATACGCAGTATTTT.

The V and J genes are TRBV7-8 and TRBJ1-5; the D gene is possibly TRBD1 (6 bases). V was clipped by 5 bases and J by 2 bases, with 13 bases between them. There are 15 residues in the CDR3. Germline CDR1 is SGHVS and CDR2 is FQNEAQ. In DNA form, the CDR3 reads TGTGCCAGCAGCGCCGGGGGGGGGCGCAATCAGCCCCAGCATTTT. Translated, it gives CASSAGGGRNQPQHF.

V gene TRBV6-4 combines with J gene TRBJ1-1; 9 bases are shared with TRBD1. This CDR3 is 13 amino acids long. Germline V lookup: CDR1 MRHNA, CDR2 SNTAGT. With V trimmed by 2 bases and J by 7 bases, 2 bases remained unmatched. CDR3 nucleotides: TGTGCCAGCAGTGACGCGGACAGGGGTGAAGCTTTCTTT. Amino acids: CASSDADRGEAFF.

The genes are TRBV30 and TRBJ2-7; 10 nucleotides match TRBD1. The CDR3 is 14 residues long. Germline V CDR1 and CDR2: GTSNPN, SVGIG (reference sequence). Germline trimming cut 3 bases from V and 3 bases from J; bases unmatched to any gene: 5. The CDR3 region is CAWRPRTGGYEQYF. The CDR3 DNA is TGTGCCTGGAGACCCCGGACAGGGGGCTACGAGCAGTACTTC.

This chain joins TRBV27 and TRBJ2-3; 11 nucleotides agree with TRBD2. CDR3 length: 18 residues. V shed 6 bases, J shed 1 base, and the junction held 12 bases outside the gene matches. The V gene's germline CDR1 is MNHEY and CDR2 SMNVEV (reference sequence). The CDR3: CASSPEVAGGPGTDTQYF. In DNA, the CDR3 is TGTGCCAGCAGCCCCGAGGTAGCGGGAGGGCCGGGCACAGATACGCAGTATTTT.

This clone was detected only a few times. This chain links TRBV7-9 with TRBJ2-7; TRBD2 is a possible D gene (5 bases). Per the germline V gene, CDR1 is SEHNR and CDR2 is FQNEAQ (reference sequence). V lost 5 bases and J lost 3, with 11 bases in between. The CDR3 consists of 13 residues. The CDR3 DNA reads TGTGCCAGCAGCGGCGCGAGGGTCTACGAGCAGTACTTC. Translating it yields CASSGARVYEQYF.

The V and J genes are TRBV7-9 and TRBJ2-3; TRBD2 matches 10 bases. Trimming cost V 5 bases and J 0 bases; bases outside gene matches: 5. Germline assignment: CDR1 SEHNR and CDR2 FQNEAQ (reference sequence). This CDR3 contains 16 residues. CDR3 protein: CASSLQTSGSTDTQYF. CDR3 DNA sequence: TGTGCCAGCAGCCTTCAGACTAGCGGGAGCACAGATACGCAGTATTTT.

The chain couples TRBV6-6 to TRBJ2-7, with D possibly TRBD1 on 6 matching bases. CDR1 and CDR2 from the germline V gene are MNHNY and SVGAGI (reference sequence). The ends were cut back, 10 bases at V and 1 base at J, with 11 bases in the middle. This CDR3 spans 12 amino acids. CDR3 sequence reads: CATLQGSYEQYF. The CDR3 DNA reads as TGTGCCACCCTTCAGGGGTCCTACGAGCAGTACTTC.

V usage is TRBV14 and J usage is TRBJ2-4; D uncertain. From germline, CDR1 is SGHDN and CDR2 FVKESK. V was trimmed by 6 bases and J by 7 bases, leaving 19 bases between them. The CDR3 is 15 residues long. For the CDR3, the DNA is TGTGCCAGCAGGTCTGATCACGGTCCGCGGAACATTCAGTACTTC. It specifies CASRSDHGPRNIQYF.

The chain has TRBV28 and TRBJ2-2; TRBD2 agrees at 8 bases. The CDR3 covers 16 residues. V shed 5 bases, J shed 1 base, and the junction held 6 bases outside the gene matches. The germline CDR1 and CDR2 sequences are MDHEN and SYDVKM. In DNA, the CDR3 is TGTGCCAGCAGTGACAAACTAGCGGAGAACACCGGGGAGCTGTTTTTT. The encoded protein is CASSDKLAENTGELFF.

The chain links TRBV11-2 to TRBJ2-7, with D perhaps matching TRBD1 (6 bases). This CDR3 is built from 14 residues. V was cut by 5 bases and J by 7 bases, with 18 bases left in between. CDR1 is SGHAT and CDR2 is FQNNGV in the germline V gene. CDR3 amino acids: CASSRKVDSREQYF. The DNA of the CDR3 is TGTGCCAGCAGCCGTAAGGTGGACAGTCGGGAGCAGTACTTC.

CDR3 in amino acids: CASSLAGQGVYEQYF. DNA for the CDR3: TGCGCCAGCAGCTTGGCAGGACAGGGGGTCTACGAGCAGTACTTC. The chain is built from TRBV5-1 and TRBJ2-7, with 10 bases lining up with TRBD1. V lost 0 bases, J lost 3 bases, and 3 bases stayed unmatched. This CDR3 comprises 15 residues. Per the germline V gene, CDR1 is SGHRS and CDR2 is YFSETQ.

This chain joins TRBV14 and TRBJ2-5, with TRBD2 matching 16 bases. This CDR3 is 16 amino acids long. Germline CDR1 and CDR2: SGHDN and FVKESK. Germline trimming cut 5 bases from V and 3 bases from J; bases unmatched to any gene: 3. In nucleotides, the CDR3 is TGTGCCAGCAGCTCGGGACTAGCGGGAGGGGAAGAGACCCAGTACTTC. It encodes CASSSGLAGGEETQYF.

CDR3 sequence reads: CASRGAYEQFF. The CDR3 nucleotides read TGTGCCAGCCGGGGGGCTTATGAGCAGTTCTTC. The chain has TRBV6-7 and TRBJ2-1; TRBD2 is a possible D gene (7 bases). TRBV6-7 is an ORF, with its function uncertain. The CDR3 consists of 11 residues. Trimming cost V 8 bases and J 8 bases, with 10 bases left between them.

The chain is built from TRBV27 and TRBJ2-5; 8 bases map to TRBD2. J lost 4 bases, V lost 6 bases, and 1 base had no gene match. Germline assignment: CDR1 MNHEY and CDR2 SMNVEV (reference sequence). This CDR3 is built from 12 residues. The CDR3 sequence is CASRAGGETQYF. CDR3 sequence (DNA): TGTGCCAGCAGGGCGGGGGGAGAGACCCAGTACTTC.

This clone appeared a single time. The genes are TRBV25-1 and TRBJ1-4, with unresolved D. This CDR3 region has 14 residues. Between the trimmed V and J ends, which lost 1 base and 8 bases, there was a span of 11 bases. Germline V gives CDR1 MGHDK, CDR2 SYGVNS. The CDR3 DNA follows: TGTGCCAGCAGTGAATCTCGTCTTCCCGAAAAACTGTTTTTT. It is translated as CASSESRLPEKLFF.

In DNA form, the CDR3 reads TGCAGCGCCCTCCGGGACAGGGGGAACCACGAGCAGTACTTC. The encoded protein is CSALRDRGNHEQYF. The V and J genes are TRBV29-1 and TRBJ2-7, with 11 bases fitting TRBD1. With V trimmed by 7 bases and J by 5 bases, 10 bases remained unmatched. The CDR3 is made up of 14 amino acids. CDR1 and CDR2 (germline): SQVTM, ANQGSEA.

J is TRBJ2-7 and V is TRBV4-1; the D is unclear. The CDR3 spans 16 residues. Germline V CDR1 and CDR2: MGHRA, YSYEKL. The V end was cut by 0 bases, the J end by 0 bases, with 12 bases between. The CDR3: CASSQDRTIFSYEQYF. The CDR3 nucleotides read TGCGCCAGCAGCCAAGACAGAACAATTTTCTCCTACGAGCAGTACTTC.

V usage is TRBV5-6 and J usage is TRBJ2-3; D is possibly TRBD1 (6 bases). CDR3 size: 16 residues. Germline V gives CDR1 SGHDT, CDR2 YYEEEE. Trimming cost V 0 bases and J 2 bases, with 13 bases left between them. The CDR3 sequence: CASSLETGRPTDTQYF. CDR3 in DNA: TGTGCCAGCAGCTTGGAGACAGGACGTCCCACAGATACGCAGTATTTT.

J is TRBJ2-3 and V is TRBV11-2; 9 bases align to TRBD2. The CDR3 contains 17 residues. The ends lost 5 bases at V and 4 bases at J; junction bases unmatched: 13. Germline V gene lookup returns CDR1 SGHAT and CDR2 FQNNGV. CDR3 bases: TGTGCCAGCAGCCGCCCCCCGGCGGGAGGGCGGGCAGATACGCAGTATTTT. Its translation is CASSRPPAGGRADTQYF.